This TCR beta chain was identified during a study of cytomegalovirus exposure and HLA in healthy donors. The table came from immunoSEQ multiplex PCR; TCRdb's copy has only in-frame clones and leaves some out. The repertoire includes some 61,000 clones, nearly 98% of them detected once, and under 2% sits in the top ten. The germline V gene encodes CDR1 SGHRS and CDR2 YFSETQ. The junction had 5 bases not matched to a gene; V was cut back by 3 bases and J by 2 bases. The CDR3 extends over 16 amino acids. Input material: PBMCs. The chain links TRBV5-1 to TRBJ2-2; 9 bases match TRBD1. This receptor was obtained from a woman in her late teens or twenties in good health and CMV-seropositive. This CDR3 is CASSWGTGINTGELFF. Written as DNA, the CDR3 is TGCGCCAGCAGCTGGGGGACAGGGATAAACACCGGGGAGCTGTTTTTT.